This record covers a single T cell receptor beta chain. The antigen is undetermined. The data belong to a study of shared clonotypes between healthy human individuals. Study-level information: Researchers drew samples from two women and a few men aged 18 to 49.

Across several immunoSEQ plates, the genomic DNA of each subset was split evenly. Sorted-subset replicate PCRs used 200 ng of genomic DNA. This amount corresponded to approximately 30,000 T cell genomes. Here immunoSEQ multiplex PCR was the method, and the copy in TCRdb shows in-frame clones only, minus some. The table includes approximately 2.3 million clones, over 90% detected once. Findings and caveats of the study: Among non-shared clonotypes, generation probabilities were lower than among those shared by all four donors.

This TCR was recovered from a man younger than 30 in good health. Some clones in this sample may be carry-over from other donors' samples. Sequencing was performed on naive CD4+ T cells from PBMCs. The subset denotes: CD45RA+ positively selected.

CDR3 protein: CASSPVGQGPTFPQYF. Here the CDR3 DNA reads TGTGCCAGCTCACCAGTCGGCCAAGGCCCGACTTTCCCGCAGTATTTT. The V call is TRBV18, the J call TRBJ2-3; D remains unclear. Germline V lookup: CDR1 KGHSH, CDR2 LQKENI. The CDR3 totals 16 residues. The ends were cut back, 2 bases at V and 10 bases at J, with 22 bases in the middle.